The 21 T cell receptor beta chains below come from one sample, sequenced in a study of vaccination and CD4 T cells after COVID-19. No cognate antigen is known for these TCRs. Treatment denoted: approximately 11-day PBMC culture with coronavirus spike peptide pools or control peptides (ViraFEST assay). The study sequenced cultured CD4+ T cell DNA using the Oncomine TCR Beta short-read assay. Each CDR3 protein gets one entry after TCRdb re-called the PCR reads with MiXCR. The profile shows over 4,500 distinct CDR3 sequences, over 45% of them singletons. Sequencing input: CD4+ T cells from blood, cultured in vitro. These receptors originate from a human donor who had recovered from COVID-19.

This clonotype is a singleton in its sample. The rearrangement links TRBV4-1 to TRBJ2-1, with 8 bases identical to TRBD2. The CDR3 runs 16 residues. V shed 5 bases and J 7 bases; nucleotides not matched to a gene: 13. CDR1 MGHRA and CDR2 YSYEKL come from the germline V gene. CDR3 sequence: CASSAPGLEIGNEQFF. CDR3 in DNA: TGCGCCAGCAGCGCCCCGGGACTAGAGATCGGAAATGAGCAGTTCTTC.

V and J are TRBV6-2 or TRBV6-3 and TRBJ1-1; D is perhaps TRBD1 (5 bases). From germline, CDR1 is MNHEY and CDR2 SVGEGT. Trimming left V 5 bases short and J 9 bases short, with 13 bases between. The CDR3 is 12 residues long. The chain's CDR3 is CASSRPEGKAFF. In nucleotides, the CDR3 is TGTGCCAGCAGTCGACCCGAGGGGAAAGCTTTCTTT.

There are a few counts of this clonotype. DNA for the CDR3: TGTGCCAGCAGCCCTTACTCGGCCCTAGGGGATGGCTACACCTTC. This encodes CASSPYSALGDGYTF. The rearrangement joins TRBV7-2 to TRBJ1-2; maybe TRBD1 (5 bases). Trimming cost V 5 bases and J 6 bases, with 19 bases left between them. From germline, CDR1 is SGHTA and CDR2 FQGNSA. This CDR3 spans 15 amino acids.

V usage is TRBV2 and J usage is TRBJ1-6; 9 positions agree with TRBD1. The CDR3 runs to 15 residues. V trimming: 5 bases; J trimming: 10 bases; junction bases outside the gene matches: 9. Germline assignment: CDR1 SNHLY and CDR2 FYNNEI. CDR3 region: CASSNTDRGGSPLHF. CDR3 DNA sequence: TGTGCCAGCAGTAACACGGACAGGGGTGGCTCACCCCTCCACTTT.

The chain has TRBV6-1 and TRBJ1-4, with D uncertain. This CDR3 has 14 amino acids. The germline V gene has CDR1 MNHNS and CDR2 SASEGT. V lost 5 bases to trimming and J lost 1 base, with 8 bases between them. The CDR3 DNA sequence: TGTGCCAGCAGTCGCGGTAGAACTAATGAAAAACTGTTTTTT. It encodes CASSRGRTNEKLFF.

In DNA form, the CDR3 reads TGTGCCAGCTCACCACAACCTGGGAACTCTGGGGCCAACGTCCTGACTTTC. This sequence encodes CASSPQPGNSGANVLTF. This sequence joins TRBV18 and TRBJ2-6; D is ambiguous. The CDR3 totals 17 residues. Germline-derived CDR1 and CDR2 are KGHSH and LQKENI. V was clipped by 1 base and J by 0 bases, with 10 bases between them.

The V gene is TRBV5-1, the J gene TRBJ1-2, with a possible D match to TRBD1 (5 bases). Deletions cut 4 bases from V and 9 bases from J, with 22 bases between. The germline CDR1 and CDR2 sequences are SGHRS and YFSETQ. The CDR3 length is 15 residues. The CDR3: CASSPGPSGTERYTF. DNA for the CDR3: TGCGCCAGCAGCCCCGGTCCCTCCGGGACGGAGCGCTACACCTTC.

The rearrangement uses TRBV6-1 and TRBJ1-2; D is possibly TRBD1 (6 bases). The CDR3 is made up of 12 amino acids. The V end lost 6 bases, the J end lost 11 bases, and 16 bases lay between the germline ends. The germline gives CDR1 MNHNS, CDR2 SASEGT. The CDR3 DNA follows: TGTGCCAGCAGCCAGGGGACCCGAACGTACACCTTC. It yields the protein CASSQGTRTYTF.

V gene TRBV19 combines with J gene TRBJ1-3, with D unclear. This CDR3 region has 15 residues. Germline V gene sequence: CDR1 LNHDA, CDR2 SQIVND (reference sequence). V dropped 4 bases and J dropped 0 bases, with 10 bases sitting between them. CDR3 amino acids: CASSTSANSGNTIYF. DNA for the CDR3: TGTGCCAGTAGTACTAGCGCTAACTCTGGAAACACCATATATTTT.

V gene TRBV20-1 combines with J gene TRBJ1-4; D uncertain. Germline V gene sequence: CDR1 DFQATT, CDR2 SNEGSKA (reference sequence). The ends were cut back, 3 bases at V and 7 bases at J, with 15 bases in the middle. There are 14 residues in the CDR3. The CDR3 protein is CSASTGNVGEKLFF. The DNA for the CDR3 is TGCAGTGCTAGCACGGGGAACGTGGGTGAAAAACTGTTTTTT.

This clonotype has a handful of counts. The rearrangement uses TRBV19 and TRBJ2-3; TRBD1 aligns across 8 bases. The CDR3 runs to 17 residues. Looked up from germline, CDR1 is LNHDA and CDR2 is SQIVND (reference sequence). V shed 3 bases and J 4 bases; nucleotides not matched to a gene: 12. CDR3 residues: CASSILAQGARADTQYF. The CDR3 coding sequence is TGTGCCAGTAGTATCCTGGCGCAGGGGGCTAGGGCAGATACGCAGTATTTT.

The chain carries TRBV19 and TRBJ1-3; D is unresolved. From germline, CDR1 is LNHDA and CDR2 SQIVND (reference sequence). This CDR3 has 16 residues. V dropped 3 bases and J dropped 2 bases, with 14 bases sitting between them. The CDR3 sequence: CASSIEGVGTGNTIYF. CDR3 nucleotide sequence: TGTGCCAGTAGTATTGAGGGAGTGGGGACTGGAAACACCATATATTTT.

This clonotype was counted once. V and J are TRBV5-6 and TRBJ1-5; tentative D call: TRBD1 (6 bases). The CDR3 is 15 residues long. Germline CDR1 and CDR2: SGHDT and YYEEEE. The V and J ends lost 4 bases and 0 bases respectively, with 11 bases between them. DNA of the CDR3: TGTGCCAGCAGCGCAACAGGGCATAGCAATCAGCCCCAGCATTTT. This codes for CASSATGHSNQPQHF.

This clonotype showed up just a few times. This chain joins TRBV20-1 and TRBJ2-5; TRBD2 might be the D (6 bases). Trimming took off 3 bases at V and 7 bases at J, with 24 bases between the two ends. From germline, CDR1 is DFQATT and CDR2 SNEGSKA (reference sequence). CDR3 length equals 16 residues. The CDR3 loop is CSASPRAGWAGGTQYF. The CDR3 bases are TGCAGTGCTAGCCCACGTGCGGGGTGGGCGGGCGGGACCCAGTACTTC.

The V gene is TRBV12-3 or TRBV12-4, the J gene TRBJ1-5; unclear D gene. The V end lost 7 bases, the J end lost 2 bases, and 9 bases lay between the germline ends. The CDR3 runs 13 residues. As DNA, the CDR3 is TGTGCCAGCACCGCACATCGCAATCAGCCCCAGCATTTT. Translation gives CASTAHRNQPQHF.

The chain carries TRBV10-3 and TRBJ2-1; no firm D call. V was trimmed by 2 bases and J by 8 bases, leaving 10 bases between them. Germline CDR1 reads ENHRY; CDR2 reads SYGVKD. The CDR3 contains 13 residues. CDR3 bases: TGTGCCATCAGTGAGATAAGTTCCGATGAGCAGTTCTTC. Its protein product is CAISEISSDEQFF.

The rearrangement links TRBV6-2 or TRBV6-3 to TRBJ2-7; 7 bases are shared with TRBD1. CDR3 length equals 13 residues. Germline lookup yields CDR1 MNHEY and CDR2 SVGEGT. Trimming at V came to 11 bases and at J to 3 bases, leaving 10 bases not matched to a gene. CDR3 in amino acids: CAAATGQLYEQYF. The DNA of the CDR3 is TGTGCCGCGGCCACGGGACAGCTCTACGAGCAGTACTTC.

The V gene is TRBV6-4, the J gene TRBJ2-4, with D uncertain. Between the trimmed V and J ends, which lost 7 bases and 0 bases, there was a span of 22 bases. CDR1 is MRHNA, CDR2 SNTAGT, per germline. This CDR3 has 18 residues. The CDR3 sequence is CASKCGLAKPLAKNIQYF. CDR3 coding DNA: TGTGCCAGCAAGTGCGGCTTAGCCAAACCTCTAGCCAAAAACATTCAGTACTTC.

The chain couples TRBV20-1 to TRBJ2-3; no firm D call. This CDR3 spans 15 amino acids. CDR1 and CDR2 from the germline V gene are DFQATT and SNEGSKA (reference sequence). V lost 6 bases and J 1 base, leaving 17 bases between the germline ends. The CDR3 sequence: CSANPTRFGTDTQYF. CDR3 bases: TGCAGTGCCAACCCGACGAGGTTCGGCACAGATACGCAGTATTTT.

This sequence joins TRBV11-3 and TRBJ1-2; D remains unclear. Germline V lookup: CDR1 SGHNT, CDR2 YENEEA. Trimming removed 5 bases at V and 6 bases at J, with 10 bases between. CDR3 length equals 12 residues. CDR3 DNA: TGTGCCAGCAGCCCCGCCCACGATGGCTACACCTTC. Its protein is CASSPAHDGYTF.

This clonotype was seen only once. The genes are TRBV12-3 or TRBV12-4 and TRBJ2-2; 7 bases map to TRBD2. This CDR3 has 13 amino acids. The ends lost 6 bases at V and 6 bases at J; junction bases unmatched: 4. CDR3 in amino acids: CASSSGLAGELFF. The CDR3 nucleotides read TGTGCCAGCAGCTCCGGACTAGCCGGGGAGCTGTTTTTT.